The 23 T cell receptor beta chains below come from one sample, sequenced in a study of T cells after yellow fever vaccination. TCRdb redid the calling of the 5' RACE reads with MiXCR, one entry per CDR3 protein. The table has under 90,000 distinct CDR3 sequences, approximately 7% seen once. The starting material was CD8+ T cells sorted from PBMCs, obtained around 45 days after the first yellow fever vaccination. The source of these receptors is a man aged 18 to 29 who received the YFV17D yellow fever vaccine.

The sample holds many counts of this clonotype. The rearrangement links TRBV4-3 to TRBJ2-1; the D gene could be TRBD1 or TRBD2 (5 bases each). Germline CDR1 and CDR2: LGHNA and YSLEER. V was pared by 1 base and J by 9 bases, with 22 bases between. CDR3 size: 17 residues. This chain's CDR3 is CASSQGTGREPPFEQFF. CDR3 nucleotides: TGCGCCAGCAGCCAAGGCACAGGACGGGAACCACCCTTTGAGCAGTTCTTC.

The sample holds many counts of this clonotype. V gene TRBV12-3 or TRBV12-4 combines with J gene TRBJ2-4, with 7 bases matching TRBD1. The CDR3 length is 15 residues. The V and J ends lost 3 bases and 3 bases, in that order; junction bases with no gene match: 5. The CDR3 bases are TGTGCCAGCAGTTTTAAGGGACAGCTCAAAAACATTCAGTACTTC. Translation: CASSFKGQLKNIQYF.

This clonotype was seen repeatedly, ten times or more. The V and J genes are TRBV2 and TRBJ2-5; D may be TRBD1 (5 bases). Trimming removed 6 bases at V and 0 bases at J, with 8 bases between. Germline V lookup: CDR1 SNHLY, CDR2 FYNNEI. This CDR3 has 13 residues. This CDR3 is CASRAGYQETQYF. CDR3 DNA: TGTGCCAGCAGAGCAGGGTACCAAGAGACCCAGTACTTC.

This clonotype was seen many times. The chain is built from TRBV4-2 and TRBJ2-1; D possibly matches TRBD1 or TRBD2 (5 bases each). V gave up 0 bases and J gave up 6 bases, with 12 bases separating them. Germline values: CDR1 LGHNA, CDR2 YNFKEQ. The length of the CDR3 is 15 residues. The CDR3 DNA reads TGTGCCAGCAGCCAAGATATGGGGGAAGGCAATGAGCAGTTCTTC. Protein sequence: CASSQDMGEGNEQFF.

This clonotype turned up a few times. This rearrangement joins TRBV12-3 or TRBV12-4 to TRBJ2-7; 10 bases match TRBD2. With 5 bases clipped from V and 1 base from J, the junction kept 5 bases outside the gene matches. This CDR3 has 15 amino acids. The CDR3 DNA sequence: TGTGCCAGCAGTCATAGCGGGGGGCCTTCCTACGAGCAGTACTTC. Translated: CASSHSGGPSYEQYF.

At least ten counts were recorded for this clonotype. The chain employs TRBV29-1 and TRBJ2-7; 9 bases fit TRBD1. CDR1 is SQVTM, CDR2 ANQGSEA, per germline. CDR3 length: 12 amino acids. Unmatched junction bases numbered 6, after V lost 6 bases and J lost 6 bases. The CDR3 nucleotides read TGCAGCGTGTGGACAGGGGACCCCGAGCAGTACTTC. It translates to CSVWTGDPEQYF.

This clonotype was seen at least ten times. This chain connects TRBV20-1 to TRBJ2-5, with D unresolved. CDR3 length: 13 amino acids. Trimming removed 1 base from V and 1 base from J, with 7 bases in between. Per germline, CDR1 DFQATT and CDR2 SNEGSKA (reference sequence). In nucleotides, the CDR3 is TGCAGTGCTAGAGTTTGGGTCCAAGAGACCCAGTACTTC. Protein sequence: CSARVWVQETQYF.

This clonotype has at least ten counts. The rearrangement uses TRBV12-3 or TRBV12-4 and TRBJ2-5; 10 positions agree with TRBD1. The CDR3 has 14 residues. V gave up 6 bases and J gave up 5 bases; unmatched junction bases: 6. The CDR3 spells CASRMTGGGETQYF. The CDR3 DNA follows: TGTGCCAGCAGGATGACAGGGGGCGGGGAGACCCAGTACTTC.

This clonotype has a handful of counts. The chain joins TRBV20-1 to TRBJ2-7; D might be TRBD1 (5 bases). Trimming took 6 bases from V and 5 from J, leaving 11 bases between them. This CDR3 has 11 amino acids. Germline V gives CDR1 DFQATT, CDR2 SNEGSKA (reference sequence). CDR3 in amino acids: CSATDINEQYF. CDR3 in DNA: TGCAGTGCGACGGACATTAACGAGCAGTACTTC.

Only a few counts were recorded for this clonotype. The rearrangement uses TRBV5-4 and TRBJ2-1, with 9 nucleotides matching TRBD2. The CDR3 extends over 15 amino acids. CDR1 and CDR2 (germline): SGHNT, YYREEE (reference sequence). Trimming at V came to 4 bases and at J to 6 bases, leaving 8 bases not matched to a gene. CDR3 in DNA: TGTGCCAGCAGCGGGGGGCCTAGCGGGGCCAATGAGCAGTTCTTC. It is translated as CASSGGPSGANEQFF.

The genes are TRBV6-5 and TRBJ1-1; weak D call: TRBD1 (6 bases). Trimming removed 0 bases at V and 5 bases at J, with 13 bases between. CDR3 length: 15 amino acids. Germline CDR1 and CDR2: MNHEY and SVGAGI. Written as DNA, the CDR3 is TGTGCCAGCAGTTACTCTCCGGGGGCTCGAACTGAAGCTTTCTTT. Translating it yields CASSYSPGARTEAFF.

This clonotype was observed at least ten times. The V gene is TRBV5-1, the J gene TRBJ1-1; 12 positions agree with TRBD1. Trimming at V came to 7 bases and at J to 4 bases, leaving 11 bases not matched to a gene. This CDR3 region has 16 residues. Germline CDR1 reads SGHRS; CDR2 reads YFSETQ. CDR3 loop: CASRTGTGGEGTEAFF. The DNA for the CDR3 is TGCGCCAGCCGTACCGGGACAGGGGGCGAGGGCACTGAAGCTTTCTTT.

This clonotype was counted at least ten times. This chain links TRBV12-3 or TRBV12-4 with TRBJ2-3; the D is unclear. Trimming left V 8 bases short and J 3 bases short, with 18 bases between. The CDR3 covers 15 residues. In DNA, the CDR3 is TGTGCCAGCGGACGGGTCTTTGGGCCTACAGATACGCAGTATTTT. This translates into CASGRVFGPTDTQYF.

This clonotype has at least ten counts. The genes are TRBV7-6 and TRBJ2-1; 10 bases are shared with TRBD1. The length of the CDR3 is 16 residues. V was pared by 0 bases and J by 5 bases, with 4 bases of the junction left unmatched. Germline CDR1 reads SGHVS; CDR2 reads FNYEAQ. The CDR3, as DNA: TGTGCCAGCAGCTTAGCGTGGACAGGGGGAGACAATGAGCAGTTCTTC. Translated, it gives CASSLAWTGGDNEQFF.

This clonotype was seen many times. The J gene is TRBJ2-7, the V gene TRBV7-2; D uncertain. The CDR3 spans 13 residues. The ends were cut back, 5 bases at V and 5 bases at J, with 13 bases in the middle. Looked up from germline, CDR1 is SGHTA and CDR2 is FQGNSA. The CDR3 region is CASSLGPVDEQYF. CDR3 nucleotides: TGTGCCAGCAGCCTCGGACCTGTTGACGAGCAGTACTTC. Together with reference TRBV7-2 and TRBJ2-7, the CDR3 gives the full variable domain: GAGVSQSPSNKVTEKGKDVELRCDPISGHTALYWYRQSLGQGLEFLIYFQGNSAPDKSGLPSDRFSAERTGGSVSTLTIQRTQQEDSAVYLCASSLGPVDEQYFGPGTRLTVT.

V is TRBV12-3 or TRBV12-4 and J is TRBJ2-3, with D perhaps TRBD2 (5 bases). Trimming cost V 2 bases and J 1 base, with 10 bases left between them. The CDR3 has 15 amino acids. The CDR3 loop reads CASSLRPEGTDTQYF. The CDR3, as DNA: TGTGCCAGCAGTTTACGCCCGGAGGGCACAGATACGCAGTATTTT.

Only a few counts were recorded for this clonotype. This chain joins TRBV6-5 and TRBJ1-2; no clear D gene. The V and J ends lost 5 bases and 4 bases respectively, with 17 bases between them. The CDR3 consists of 15 residues. Germline V gives CDR1 MNHEY, CDR2 SVGAGI. As DNA, the CDR3 is TGTGCCAGCAGTCCTGGGATAGGGAAGATCTATGGCTACACCTTC. Residues: CASSPGIGKIYGYTF.

This clonotype was seen at least ten times. J is TRBJ2-7 and V is TRBV7-2; D remains ambiguous. V lost 3 bases, J lost 5 bases, and 8 bases lay in between. This CDR3 is 12 amino acids long. Germline V CDR1 and CDR2: SGHTA, FQGNSA. The CDR3 DNA follows: TGTGCCAGCAGCTTCGACACCAACGAGCAGTACTTC. Its protein is CASSFDTNEQYF.

The sample holds many counts of this clonotype. The chain has TRBV5-1 and TRBJ2-3, with 8 bases lining up with TRBD1. V lost 5 bases to trimming and J lost 0 bases; unmatched junction nucleotides: 8. CDR1 SGHRS and CDR2 YFSETQ come from the germline V gene. The CDR3 runs to 16 residues. In DNA form, the CDR3 reads TGCGCCAGCAGAACCCGGACAGGGTGGAGCACAGATACGCAGTATTTT. The encoded protein is CASRTRTGWSTDTQYF.

This clonotype was counted at least ten times. The rearrangement uses TRBV4-1 and TRBJ2-1; TRBD2 agrees at 7 bases. CDR3 length: 17 residues. Trimming at V came to 6 bases and at J to 5 bases, leaving 16 bases not matched to a gene. CDR1 MGHRA and CDR2 YSYEKL come from the germline V gene. The CDR3 region is CASSYGSLRGTDNEQFF. Here the CDR3 DNA reads TGCGCCAGCAGTTATGGTAGTCTGCGGGGGACCGACAATGAGCAGTTCTTC.

This clonotype has at least ten counts. This chain links TRBV4-2 with TRBJ2-1, with D unclear. V dropped 5 bases and J dropped 9 bases, with 11 bases sitting between them. The CDR3 has 12 residues. Per germline, CDR1 LGHNA and CDR2 YNFKEQ. CDR3 loop: CASSTPGVEQFF. The CDR3, as DNA: TGTGCCAGCAGCACCCCCGGCGTTGAGCAGTTCTTC.

This clonotype has a count of ten or more. The rearrangement uses TRBV20-1 and TRBJ1-3; 10 positions agree with TRBD1. J gave up 4 bases and V 0 bases, and 0 bases lay outside the gene matches. The CDR3 runs to 14 residues. CDR1 is DFQATT, CDR2 SNEGSKA, per germline (reference sequence). The DNA of the CDR3 is TGCAGTGCTAGAGAGGGACAGGGGGGAAACACCATATATTTT. Residues: CSAREGQGGNTIYF.

This clonotype was observed many times. V and J are TRBV7-9 and TRBJ2-5, with TRBD1 matching 11 bases. CDR3 length: 15 residues. Germline CDR1 SEHNR, CDR2 FQNEAQ (reference sequence). With V trimmed by 5 bases and J by 4 bases, 6 bases remained unmatched. The CDR3 DNA is TGTGCCAGCAGCCAGGACAGGGGGCAGACAGAGACCCAGTACTTC. Translated: CASSQDRGQTETQYF.